The 32 T cell receptor beta chains in this list originate from one sample, sequenced in a study of cytomegalovirus exposure and HLA in healthy donors. With 60 Vbeta and 13 Jbeta primers, the PCR was carried out. TCRdb's copy holds only in-frame clones and misses some; the assay was immunoSEQ multiplex PCR. Of 100,000 to 150,000 clones listed, approximately 77% were seen once; the top ten hold 0.94%. Sequencing was done on a sample of PBMCs. These receptors originate from a woman in her sixties or seventies in good health and CMV-seronegative.

The chain has TRBV19 and TRBJ2-1; 9 bases agree with TRBD2. This CDR3 comprises 15 residues. After removal of 5 bases from V and 4 bases from J, the junction contained 6 bases not matched to a gene. Germline V gene data show CDR1 as LNHDA and CDR2 as SQIVND (reference sequence). CDR3 residues: CASSFSGSFYNEQFF. CDR3 coding DNA: TGTGCCAGTAGTTTTAGCGGGAGCTTTTACAATGAGCAGTTCTTC.

V gene TRBV7-2 combines with J gene TRBJ1-2, with 10 bases matching TRBD1. The germline V gene has CDR1 SGHTA and CDR2 FQGNSA. CDR3 length equals 17 residues. The trim removed 1 base at V and 2 bases at J, leaving 7 bases unmatched. CDR3 protein: CASSLGLGDRGNYGYTF. In DNA, the CDR3 is TGTGCCAGCAGCTTAGGGTTGGGGGACAGGGGAAACTATGGCTACACCTTC.

This clone was recorded a few times. The V call is TRBV7-8, the J call TRBJ1-5; 8 positions match TRBD1. Trimming at V came to 2 bases and at J to 6 bases, leaving 12 bases not matched to a gene. Germline V gene data show CDR1 as SGHVS and CDR2 as FQNEAQ. This CDR3 has 17 residues. The CDR3 sequence is CASSLSDGQGAIQPQHF. DNA of the CDR3: TGTGCCAGCAGCTTATCGGACGGGCAGGGGGCGATTCAGCCCCAGCATTTT.

V usage is TRBV12-5 and J usage is TRBJ2-1, with TRBD2 matching over 11 bases. CDR1 and CDR2 (germline): LGHNT, FRNRAP. The V and J ends lost 9 bases and 5 bases, in that order; junction bases with no gene match: 6. The length of the CDR3 is 14 residues. CDR3 amino acids: CASQTSGINNEQFF. DNA for the CDR3: TGTGCTAGCCAGACTAGCGGGATCAACAATGAGCAGTTCTTC.

The chain joins TRBV19 to TRBJ1-1, with D hard to call. The germline V gene has CDR1 LNHDA and CDR2 SQIVND (reference sequence). This CDR3 contains 14 residues. Trimming left V 1 base short and J 3 bases short, with 9 bases between. The CDR3 DNA follows: TGTGCCAGTAGTATAGCCGGAGCGGACACTGAAGCTTTCTTT. This gives the protein CASSIAGADTEAFF.

CDR3 DNA sequence: TGTGCCAGCAGCTTATTTGGACAGGGGGTGTCAGTTTTTAACTATGGCTACACCTTC. It encodes CASSLFGQGVSVFNYGYTF. The rearrangement uses TRBV7-9 and TRBJ1-2, with 10 bases matching TRBD1. The CDR3 consists of 19 residues. The trim removed 2 bases at V and 1 base at J, leaving 13 bases unmatched. Germline V gene lookup returns CDR1 SEHNR and CDR2 FQNEAQ (reference sequence). The full variable domain, rest sourced from reference TRBV7-9 and TRBJ1-2, is DTGVSQNPRHKITKRGQNVTFRCDPISEHNRLYWYRQTLGQGPEFLTYFQNEAQLEKSRLLSDRFSAERPKGSFSTLEIQRTEQGDSAMYLCASSLFGQGVSVFNYGYTFGSGTRLTVV.

This chain connects TRBV7-2 to TRBJ1-1; 8 positions agree with TRBD1. Germline CDR1 is SGHTA and CDR2 is FQGNSA. Unmatched junction bases numbered 4, after V lost 2 bases and J lost 2 bases. The CDR3 is made up of 15 amino acids. CDR3: CASSLMDRVNTEAFF. The DNA of the CDR3 is TGTGCCAGCAGCTTAATGGACAGGGTAAACACTGAAGCTTTCTTT.

This chain uses TRBV7-9 with TRBJ2-1; TRBD2 matches at 7 bases. Trimming removed 1 base from V and 5 bases from J; junction bases left unmatched: 5. Germline V gene data show CDR1 as SEHNR and CDR2 as FQNEAQ (reference sequence). CDR3 length: 15 amino acids. This CDR3 reads CASSLEAGRNNEQFF. The CDR3 coding sequence is TGTGCCAGCAGCTTAGAAGCGGGACGAAACAATGAGCAGTTCTTC.

The chain has TRBV28 and TRBJ1-4; maybe TRBD1 (5 bases). Germline assignment: CDR1 MDHEN and CDR2 SYDVKM. Trimming left V 2 bases short and J 5 bases short, with 12 bases between. The CDR3 has 15 amino acids. For the CDR3, the DNA is TGTGCCAGCAGTTTAGGTGCAGGGCCGAATGAAAAACTGTTTTTT. It yields the protein CASSLGAGPNEKLFF.

The genes are TRBV28 and TRBJ1-5, with TRBD1 as a possible D gene (6 bases). Trimming pared 6 bases from V and 8 bases from J, leaving 11 bases between. CDR3 length: 12 residues. CDR1 and CDR2 from the germline V gene are MDHEN and SYDVKM. As DNA, the CDR3 is TGTGCCAGCAGCTCCAGGGGCGAGCCCCAGCATTTT. This sequence encodes CASSSRGEPQHF.

The chain is built from TRBV7-9 and TRBJ2-1; 12 positions match TRBD2. With 5 bases clipped from V and 0 bases from J, the junction kept 11 bases outside the gene matches. Germline CDR1 SEHNR, CDR2 FQNEAQ (reference sequence). The CDR3 contains 19 residues. CDR3 DNA: TGTGCCAGCAGCGCTACGGGACTAGCGGGCCCGAGCTCCTACAATGAGCAGTTCTTC. The encoded protein is CASSATGLAGPSSYNEQFF.

The V call is TRBV7-8, the J call TRBJ1-5; TRBD1 aligns across 8 bases. This CDR3 has 14 residues. Trimming took 5 bases from V and 5 from J; bases not matched to a gene: 5. Looked up from germline, CDR1 is SGHVS and CDR2 is FQNEAQ. CDR3 residues: CASSQGQGDQPQHF. CDR3 sequence (DNA): TGTGCCAGCAGCCAAGGACAGGGAGATCAGCCCCAGCATTTT.

The genes are TRBV27 and TRBJ2-3; 7 bases are a match to TRBD1. This CDR3 is 12 amino acids long. The junction had 3 bases not matched to a gene; V was cut back by 2 bases and J by 10 bases. Germline assignment: CDR1 MNHEY and CDR2 SMNVEV (reference sequence). The CDR3 loop is CASSLRGRSQYF. Here the CDR3 DNA reads TGTGCCAGCAGTTTAAGGGGGCGTTCGCAGTATTTT.

The V gene is TRBV7-8, the J gene TRBJ2-3, with D maybe TRBD2 (6 bases). The germline gives CDR1 SGHVS, CDR2 FQNEAQ. The CDR3 runs to 14 residues. V lost 3 bases, J lost 6 bases, and 13 bases lay in between. CDR3 region: CASSFGGGADTQYF. DNA for the CDR3: TGTGCCAGCAGCTTTGGAGGCGGGGCGGATACGCAGTATTTT.

The V call is TRBV27, the J call TRBJ2-1, with 7 bases fitting TRBD1. The trim removed 6 bases at V and 8 bases at J, leaving 10 bases unmatched. The CDR3 sequence is 14 residues long. Germline V lookup: CDR1 MNHEY, CDR2 SMNVEV (reference sequence). DNA of the CDR3: TGTGCCAGCAGCTCAGGAGACAGGGTTTATGAGCAGTTCTTC. Its protein is CASSSGDRVYEQFF.

The chain links TRBV25-1 to TRBJ1-2, with D perhaps matching TRBD1 (6 bases). V lost 6 bases and J 8 bases, leaving 13 bases between the germline ends. The CDR3 contains 12 residues. Germline V lookup: CDR1 MGHDK, CDR2 SYGVNS. DNA for the CDR3: TGTGCCAGCAGCCAGGCAGGGGCGGGCTACACCTTC. Protein product: CASSQAGAGYTF.

The genes are TRBV14 and TRBJ1-4, with 7 positions matching TRBD1. Germline CDR1 is SGHDN and CDR2 is FVKESK. The CDR3 is 14 residues long. V shed 6 bases, J shed 6 bases, and the junction held 7 bases outside the gene matches. CDR3: CASRPTGVHEKLFF. The DNA of the CDR3 is TGTGCCAGCAGACCTACAGGGGTTCATGAAAAACTGTTTTTT.

CDR3 in DNA: TGTGCCAGCAGTTTCCCCTTGGGCGATACGCAGTATTTT. Amino acids: CASSFPLGDTQYF. V and J are TRBV28 and TRBJ2-3; D remains ambiguous. Germline CDR1 MDHEN, CDR2 SYDVKM. V dropped 3 bases and J dropped 6 bases, with 10 bases sitting between them. The CDR3 loop spans 13 amino acids. Filled out from reference TRBV28 and TRBJ2-3, the complete variable domain reads DVKVTQSSRYLVKRTGEKVFLECVQDMDHENMFWYRQDPGLGLRLIYFSYDVKMKEKGDIPEGYSVSREKKERFSLILESASTNQTSMYLCASSFPLGDTQYFGPGTRLTVL.

The gene calls are TRBV5-8 and TRBJ2-7, with D perhaps matching TRBD2 (5 bases). Germline V gene data show CDR1 as SGHTS and CDR2 as YDEGEE. The CDR3 has 14 amino acids. V was clipped by 5 bases and J by 3 bases, with 15 bases between them. The CDR3, as DNA: TGTGCCAGCAGGCGGGTTGGCGAGGGCTACGAGCAGTACTTC. Translation gives CASRRVGEGYEQYF.

CDR3 region: CASKKRANYGYTF. The CDR3, as DNA: TGCGCCAGCAAGAAGAGGGCCAACTATGGCTACACCTTC. J is TRBJ1-2 and V is TRBV23-1; the D is unclear. TRBV23-1 is an ORF for which the function is uncertain. The CDR3 runs 13 residues. V lost 7 bases and J lost 2, with 11 bases in between.

The chain combines TRBV4-2 with TRBJ2-2, with 8 bases lining up with TRBD2. CDR1 is LGHNA, CDR2 YNFKEQ, per germline. The CDR3 runs 15 residues. Trimming cost V 5 bases and J 3 bases; bases outside gene matches: 5. The CDR3 DNA reads as TGTGCCAGCAGCGGGGCGGGAGGCGACACCGGGGAGCTGTTTTTT. It is translated as CASSGAGGDTGELFF.

This clone was seen a few times. The genes are TRBV5-1 and TRBJ1-6, with 7 bases matching TRBD1. The V gene's germline CDR1 is SGHRS and CDR2 YFSETQ. There are 16 residues in the CDR3. V lost 4 bases, J lost 3 bases, and 7 bases stayed unmatched. The CDR3 coding sequence is TGCGCCAGCAGCCAATTCACAGGGGACTATAATTCACCCCTCCACTTT. Its protein is CASSQFTGDYNSPLHF.

The rearrangement links TRBV6-1 to TRBJ1-2; 7 bases are shared with TRBD1. The V and J ends lost 1 base and 2 bases, in that order; junction bases with no gene match: 4. Germline V CDR1 and CDR2: MNHNS, SASEGT. The CDR3 is made up of 15 amino acids. The CDR3 loop reads CASSEGDRPNYGYTF. The CDR3 coding sequence is TGTGCCAGCAGTGAAGGGGACAGACCGAACTATGGCTACACCTTC.

The chain links TRBV4-2 to TRBJ2-7, with a tentative D call TRBD1 (6 bases). Trimming took 3 bases from V and 0 from J, leaving 12 bases between them. Looked up from germline, CDR1 is LGHNA and CDR2 is YNFKEQ. The length of the CDR3 is 15 residues. The CDR3 loop is CASSQFRDISYEQYF. The CDR3 DNA is TGTGCCAGCAGCCAGTTCCGGGACATCTCCTACGAGCAGTACTTC.

This clone was counted a few times. The CDR3 DNA is TGTGCCAGCAGACCGACTAGCGGGGGGCCCGGAACCTACGAGCAGTACTTC. Translating it yields CASRPTSGGPGTYEQYF. The V gene is TRBV11-2, the J gene TRBJ2-7; TRBD2 matches at 13 bases. This CDR3 has 17 residues. Germline assignment: CDR1 SGHAT and CDR2 FQNNGV. With 6 bases clipped from V and 2 bases from J, the junction kept 10 bases outside the gene matches.

The genes are TRBV6-4 and TRBJ2-5; no firm D call. Trimming removed 0 bases at V and 5 bases at J, with 7 bases between. Looked up from germline, CDR1 is MRHNA and CDR2 is SNTAGT. The CDR3 contains 13 residues. The CDR3 region has the DNA TGTGCCAGCAGTGACTCGATCGGGGAGACCCAGTACTTC. It encodes CASSDSIGETQYF.

This sequence joins TRBV10-3 and TRBJ2-7; 7 positions agree with TRBD2. The junction had 14 bases not matched to a gene; V was cut back by 7 bases and J by 2 bases. Germline V gene sequence: CDR1 ENHRY, CDR2 SYGVKD. This CDR3 comprises 16 residues. The CDR3 nucleotides are TGTGCCATCATGGGCGGGGGTGGGACTGCCCCCTACGAGCAGTACTTC. This translates into CAIMGGGGTAPYEQYF.

The genes are TRBV11-1 and TRBJ2-5; 10 bases align to TRBD1. TRBJ2-7 matches the DNA end more closely, so the J call is doubtful. This CDR3 spans 16 amino acids. The germline V gene encodes CDR1 SGHAT and CDR2 FQDESV (reference sequence). The CDR3 sequence is CASSFSMRTGGYEQYF. The CDR3 region has the DNA TGTGCCAGCAGCTTTTCCATGAGGACAGGGGGCTACGAGCAGTACTTC.

The gene calls are TRBV14 and TRBJ1-6; D perhaps matches TRBD1 (6 bases). Germline assignment: CDR1 SGHDN and CDR2 FVKESK. The V gene lost 8 bases and the J gene lost 0 bases, with 14 bases spanning the gap. The CDR3 has 16 residues. CDR3: CASRGGSYSYNSPLHF. The CDR3 coding sequence is TGTGCCAGCCGAGGGGGAAGCTACTCCTATAATTCACCCCTCCACTTT. Supplemented by reference TRBV14 and TRBJ1-6, the full variable domain reads EAGVTQFPSHSVIEKGQTVTLRCDPISGHDNLYWYRRVMGKEIKFLLHFVKESKQDESGMPNNRFLAERTGGTYSTLKVQPAELEDSGVYFCASRGGSYSYNSPLHFGNGTRLTVT.

This clone was recorded only once. This chain connects TRBV28 to TRBJ1-2; weak D call: TRBD1 (6 bases). Germline CDR1 reads MDHEN; CDR2 reads SYDVKM. Between the trimmed V and J ends, which lost 1 base and 8 bases, there was a span of 20 bases. The CDR3 is 16 amino acids. The CDR3 DNA follows: TGTGCCAGCAGTTTATACCCCCTTTACAGGGTGGAAGGCTACACCTTC. Amino acids: CASSLYPLYRVEGYTF.

This clone was observed once. The chain couples TRBV5-4 to TRBJ2-2, with 11 bases aligning to TRBD2. CDR1 and CDR2 (germline): SGHNT, YYREEE (reference sequence). The CDR3 has 16 residues. V was clipped by 2 bases and J by 7 bases; unmatched bases: 7. This chain's CDR3 is CASSFGTSGFDGELFF. Here the CDR3 DNA reads TGTGCCAGCAGCTTCGGGACTAGCGGATTTGACGGGGAGCTGTTTTTT.

The genes are TRBV19 and TRBJ1-5; D may be TRBD1 (5 bases). From germline, CDR1 is LNHDA and CDR2 SQIVND (reference sequence). Deletions cut 4 bases from V and 3 bases from J, with 13 bases between. This CDR3 region has 15 residues. CDR3 sequence: CASSRGRAVNQPQHF. In nucleotides, the CDR3 is TGTGCCAGTAGTAGGGGCCGGGCAGTCAATCAGCCCCAGCATTTT.